The present TCR beta chain was sequenced within a study of T cells after yellow fever vaccination. Study-level results: At under 98% for CD4 and around 91% for CD8, most primary-vaccination clones showed up again after the booster.

This clonotype was seen only a few times. The antigen is not known. The germline CDR1 and CDR2 sequences are SGHTA and FQGNSA. The ends were cut back, 1 base at V and 4 bases at J, with 13 bases in the middle. The CDR3 has 15 amino acids. TCRdb analysed the 5' RACE reads with MiXCR anew, one entry per CDR3 protein. The table has 120,000 or so distinct CDR3 sequences, about 7% seen once; the top ten hold roughly 3%. The source of this sequence is a man younger than 30 who received the YFV17D yellow fever vaccine. The chain employs TRBV7-2 and TRBJ1-2; D call uncertain. Sequenced here: CD4+ T cells sorted from PBMCs, sampled 35 to 50 days after the first yellow fever vaccination. The CDR3 nucleotides read TGTGCCAGCAGCTTAGGTCCAGGAACTATCTATGGCTACACCTTC. Its protein is CASSLGPGTIYGYTF. Full variable domain (outside the CDR3, taken from reference TRBV7-2 and TRBJ1-2): GAGVSQSPSNKVTEKGKDVELRCDPISGHTALYWYRQSLGQGLEFLIYFQGNSAPDKSGLPSDRFSAERTGGSVSTLTIQRTQQEDSAVYLCASSLGPGTIYGYTFGSGTRLTVV.